The 30 T cell receptor beta chains presented below share a single source sample, sequenced in a study of regulatory T cells in long-lasting Graves disease. The time point is: persistent/refractory GD, antithyroid drugs over 5 years with positive TRAb. Preparation of the TCR library used RNA extracted from PBMCs. Investigators prepared the TCR beta libraries by applying iRepertoire HTBI primers and Arm-PCR of CDR3 regions. From the multiplex PCR reads, TCRdb called clonotypes with MiXCR, one entry per CDR3 protein. The table has 360,000 or so distinct CDR3 sequences, roughly 20% seen once; the top ten hold 25% to 30%. This specimen was peripheral blood mononuclear cells (PBMCs), taken when the disease was refractory, from a patient treated with antithyroid drugs. The source is a woman aged 35 to 49 with Graves disease.

Many counts were recorded for this clonotype. The chain combines TRBV12-3 or TRBV12-4 with TRBJ2-7; the D is unclear. The CDR3 is made up of 11 amino acids. The germline V and J ends were trimmed by 3 bases and 3 bases, with 3 bases remaining between them. The CDR3 region has the DNA TGTGCCAGCAGTTTTGGCTACGAGCAGTACTTC. It codes for CASSFGYEQYF.

This clonotype was detected only a few times. The chain joins TRBV5-1 to TRBJ2-7, with TRBD2 matching over 10 bases. CDR1 is SGHRS, CDR2 YFSETQ, per germline. The CDR3 extends over 17 amino acids. The junction had 13 bases not matched to a gene; V was cut back by 2 bases and J by 5 bases. CDR3 bases: TGCGCCAGCAGCTTAGGTCGAGAAGCGGGAGGGCCCAACGAGCAGTACTTC. Translating it yields CASSLGREAGGPNEQYF.

This clonotype was seen ten or more times. The chain carries TRBV29-1 and TRBJ2-5; the D gene is possibly TRBD2 (6 bases). Trimming removed 7 bases from V and 5 bases from J, with 20 bases in between. The CDR3 is 14 amino acids. Per germline, CDR1 SQVTM and CDR2 ANQGSEA. CDR3 sequence (DNA): TGCAGCGGTGTCAGACTAGGTCTTGGCGAGACCCAGTACTTC. It is translated as CSGVRLGLGETQYF.

The sample holds one count of this clonotype. The genes are TRBV11-2 and TRBJ2-3; 9 nucleotides line up with TRBD2. With 2 bases clipped from V and 5 bases from J, the junction kept 14 bases outside the gene matches. Germline CDR1 SGHAT, CDR2 FQNNGV. CDR3 length: 18 residues. The CDR3 sequence: CASSLKPVAGVYGDTQYF. The CDR3 nucleotides read TGTGCCAGCAGCTTAAAGCCGGTAGCGGGAGTGTATGGAGATACGCAGTATTTT.

In its sample, this clonotype was seen many times. One junction end does not reproduce the germline sequence, and a read error may be involved. The V gene is TRBV28, the J gene TRBJ1-2; D call uncertain. This CDR3 contains 13 residues. Per germline, CDR1 MDHEN and CDR2 SYDVKM. The CDR3 spells CASSLWTVDGYTF. CDR3 in DNA: TGTGCCAGCAGCTTATGGACGGTCGATGGCTACACCTTC.

This clonotype was seen at least ten times. The rearrangement links TRBV20-1 to TRBJ2-6; D is unresolved. CDR3 size: 16 residues. Trimming cost V 0 bases and J 1 base, with 10 bases left between them. In germline, CDR1 is DFQATT, CDR2 SNEGSKA (reference sequence). The CDR3 loop is CSAREGLVSGANVLTF. The CDR3 bases are TGCAGTGCTAGAGAGGGTCTAGTTTCTGGGGCCAACGTCCTGACTTTC.

Ten or more counts support this clonotype. This chain joins TRBV6-2 or TRBV6-3 and TRBJ1-5, with D unresolved. CDR1 and CDR2 (germline): MNHEY, SVGEGT. The length of the CDR3 is 14 residues. Trimming took off 2 bases at V and 0 bases at J, with 5 bases between the two ends. CDR3 sequence reads: CASSYTSSNQPQHF. CDR3 in DNA: TGTGCCAGCAGTTACACAAGTAGCAATCAGCCCCAGCATTTT.

The table lists this clonotype with a few counts. The V call is TRBV5-1, the J call TRBJ2-7; 13 nucleotides match TRBD2. There are 18 residues in the CDR3. V trimming: 2 bases; J trimming: 5 bases; junction bases outside the gene matches: 13. The germline V gene encodes CDR1 SGHRS and CDR2 YFSETQ. This CDR3 reads CASSLDPGLAGVSHEQYF. DNA for the CDR3: TGCGCCAGCAGCTTAGATCCTGGACTAGCGGGAGTTTCCCACGAGCAGTACTTC. The complete variable domain, with remaining parts taken from reference TRBV5-1 and TRBJ2-7, reads KAGVTQTPRYLIKTRGQQVTLSCSPISGHRSVSWYQQTPGQGLQFLFEYFSETQRNKGNFPGRFSGRQFSNSRSEMNVSTLELGDSALYLCASSLDPGLAGVSHEQYFGPGTRLTVT.

This clonotype has a handful of counts. This chain connects TRBV13 to TRBJ2-2; possibly TRBD2 for D (5 bases). V shed 1 base and J shed 3 bases, with 6 bases lying between them. The germline V gene encodes CDR1 PRHDT and CDR2 FYEKMQ (reference sequence). The CDR3 is 14 amino acids. The CDR3 bases are TGTGCCAGCAGCTTAGACGGGGACACCGGGGAGCTGTTTTTT. Its translation is CASSLDGDTGELFF.

A remark on this clonotype: An end of the junction differs from the germline gene, which may be a read error. This sequence joins TRBV9 and TRBJ2-5, with D possibly being TRBD1 (6 bases). The CDR3 runs 16 residues. Germline V CDR1 and CDR2: SGDLS, YYNGEE. CDR3 in amino acids: CASSVVGGTLQGTQYF. CDR3 in DNA: TGTGCCAGCAGCGTAGTAGGGGGAACCTTACAAGGGACCCAGTACTTC.

This clonotype came up many times. V and J are TRBV6-2 or TRBV6-3 and TRBJ2-5, with 9 bases lining up with TRBD2. Germline lookup yields CDR1 MNHEY and CDR2 SVGEGT. The CDR3 covers 15 residues. Losses at the gene ends were 1 base for V and 2 bases for J; bases not matched to a gene: 2. CDR3 residues: CASSYWLAGQETQYF. Written as DNA, the CDR3 is TGTGCCAGCAGTTACTGGCTAGCGGGGCAAGAGACCCAGTACTTC.

The chain employs TRBV29-1 and TRBJ2-7, with D perhaps TRBD2 (6 bases). V lost 7 bases to trimming and J lost 0 bases, with 13 bases between them. Germline loops: CDR1 SQVTM, CDR2 ANQGSEA. The CDR3 totals 13 residues. CDR3 in DNA: TGCAGCGCTGTTAGCGGTAACTCCTACGAGCAGTACTTC. Translated: CSAVSGNSYEQYF.

This clonotype was counted ten times or more. Its ends do not fully match the called genes, so a read error is possible. The J gene is TRBJ2-7, the V gene TRBV2; no reliable D call. The CDR3 runs to 10 residues. CDR1 is SNHLY and CDR2 is FYNNEI in the germline V gene. CDR3: CASREVVLYF. CDR3 nucleotides: TGTGCCAGCAGAGAAGTGGTATTGTACTTC.

V gene TRBV27 combines with J gene TRBJ2-6; TRBD1 is a possible D gene (5 bases). Germline assignment: CDR1 MNHEY and CDR2 SMNVEV (reference sequence). The CDR3 consists of 14 residues. V was cut by 8 bases and J by 8 bases, with 16 bases left in between. CDR3 DNA: TGTGCCAGCGGATTCAAGGACAACTCCAACGTCCTGACTTTC. Encoded protein: CASGFKDNSNVLTF.

This clonotype was detected only a few times. The chain is built from TRBV28 and TRBJ2-4; 7 nucleotides agree with TRBD2. Germline trimming cut 3 bases from V and 0 bases from J; bases unmatched to any gene: 23. From germline, CDR1 is MDHEN and CDR2 SYDVKM. CDR3 length: 22 residues. The CDR3 is CASSLDHPGEGTRILAKNIQYF. In DNA form, the CDR3 reads TGTGCCAGCAGTTTGGACCACCCGGGGGAGGGTACCCGAATACTAGCCAAAAACATTCAGTACTTC.

This rearrangement joins TRBV5-1 to TRBJ1-4; 8 positions match TRBD1. V lost 0 bases and J lost 8; bases outside the gene matches: 6. CDR1 is SGHRS and CDR2 is YFSETQ in the germline V gene. The CDR3 has 15 amino acids. The CDR3 spells CASSLEAGGYEKLFF. Here the CDR3 DNA reads TGCGCCAGCAGCTTGGAAGCAGGGGGCTACGAAAAACTGTTTTTT.

The V call is TRBV13, the J call TRBJ2-5, with D hard to call. Germline CDR1 is PRHDT and CDR2 is FYEKMQ (reference sequence). Trimming removed 2 bases from V and 5 bases from J, with 15 bases in between. The CDR3 extends over 15 amino acids. The CDR3 is CASSLLADPAETQYF. The CDR3 DNA sequence: TGTGCCAGCAGCTTACTCGCAGACCCGGCGGAGACCCAGTACTTC.

This clonotype was counted a few times. The V and J genes are TRBV6-1 and TRBJ1-5; no firm D call. The germline V and J ends were trimmed by 6 bases and 4 bases, with 13 bases remaining between them. Germline-derived CDR1 and CDR2 are MNHNS and SASEGT. This CDR3 region has 14 residues. DNA of the CDR3: TGTGCCAGCAGGGTCGGGATCCTAAATCAGCCCCAGCATTTT. Amino acids: CASRVGILNQPQHF.

V is TRBV12-3 or TRBV12-4 and J is TRBJ1-5, with D possibly TRBD1 on 5 matching bases. The CDR3 sequence is 14 residues long. V lost 6 bases, J lost 1 base, and 10 bases lay in between. The CDR3, as DNA: TGTGCCAGCAGCCGGGGGGTAAGCAATCAGCCCCAGCATTTT. It translates to CASSRGVSNQPQHF.

In its sample, this clonotype was seen a few times. The V gene is TRBV28, the J gene TRBJ2-5; TRBD1 matches at 7 bases. This CDR3 is 16 amino acids long. Germline-derived CDR1 and CDR2 are MDHEN and SYDVKM. V lost 4 bases and J lost 2; bases outside the gene matches: 10. The chain's CDR3 is CASSYRGVVWQETQYF. The CDR3 nucleotides read TGTGCCAGCAGTTACAGGGGAGTGGTGTGGCAAGAGACCCAGTACTTC.

In this sample, this clonotype turned up a few times. This chain joins TRBV20-1 and TRBJ2-1; D gene unclear. V lost 2 bases to trimming and J lost 4 bases, with 12 bases between them. The CDR3 is made up of 14 amino acids. In germline, CDR1 is DFQATT, CDR2 SNEGSKA (reference sequence). CDR3 nucleotides: TGCAGTGCTAGAAAAGGATTCGATTACAATGAGCAGTTCTTC. The encoded protein is CSARKGFDYNEQFF.

Of note for this clonotype: A read error may explain this, as a much larger clone is one base away. The CDR3 here is CASSRSSASAHEQYF. CDR3 in DNA: TGTGCCAGCAGCCGGAGCAGTGCATCGGCCCACGAGCAGTACTTC. V and J are TRBV28 and TRBJ2-7; D gene unclear. V lost 6 bases and J 5 bases, leaving 20 bases between the germline ends. The CDR3 runs to 15 residues. CDR1 is MDHEN, CDR2 SYDVKM, per germline.

The chain combines TRBV29-1 with TRBJ2-3; 7 nucleotides line up with TRBD2. This CDR3 is built from 15 residues. The germline V gene encodes CDR1 SQVTM and CDR2 ANQGSEA. The V segment lost 4 bases and the J segment 0 bases; nucleotides outside the gene matches: 7. The CDR3 spells CSVGLTGGSTDTQYF. CDR3 DNA sequence: TGCAGCGTTGGTCTCACCGGGGGGAGCACAGATACGCAGTATTTT.

This clonotype was detected ten times or more. V and J are TRBV28 and TRBJ1-5; D is unclear. The CDR3 runs to 13 residues. The germline V and J ends were trimmed by 7 bases and 4 bases, with 11 bases remaining between them. CDR1 is MDHEN, CDR2 SYDVKM, per germline. The CDR3 nucleotides read TGTGCCAGCATCGCCTCGGGGAATCAGCCCCAGCATTTT. It yields the protein CASIASGNQPQHF.

The rearrangement links TRBV6-1 to TRBJ1-5; D may be TRBD1 (5 bases). This CDR3 is 21 amino acids long. Looked up from germline, CDR1 is MNHNS and CDR2 is SASEGT. Trimming shortened V by 0 bases and J by 2 bases, and 26 bases separated the two germline ends. In DNA form, the CDR3 reads TGTGCCAGCAGTGAAGCACTCCACCTGATAACAGGTGTTGGTCGCAATCAGCCCCAGCATTTT. It codes for CASSEALHLITGVGRNQPQHF.

At least ten counts were recorded for this clonotype. This chain links TRBV7-8 with TRBJ1-4, with D perhaps TRBD1 (6 bases). Germline lookup yields CDR1 SGHVS and CDR2 FQNEAQ. The CDR3 contains 15 residues. V lost 5 bases and J 5 bases, leaving 15 bases between the germline ends. CDR3 protein: CASSQSAGANEKLFF. The CDR3 region has the DNA TGTGCCAGCAGCCAGTCGGCAGGGGCCAATGAAAAACTGTTTTTT.

This clonotype was observed at least ten times. This chain connects TRBV28 to TRBJ2-5; either TRBD1 or TRBD2 may fit D (5 bases each). Trimming took 3 bases from V and 0 from J, leaving 11 bases between them. Germline CDR1 and CDR2: MDHEN and SYDVKM. The CDR3 runs to 15 residues. CDR3 coding DNA: TGTGCCAGCAGTTTCTTAGAGGGGTACCAAGAGACCCAGTACTTC. Its translation is CASSFLEGYQETQYF.

In its sample, this clonotype was seen many times. The rearrangement uses TRBV28 and TRBJ1-6; D is uncertain. Trimming removed 5 bases at V and 10 bases at J, with 21 bases between. The CDR3 consists of 16 residues. Germline loops: CDR1 MDHEN, CDR2 SYDVKM. CDR3 protein: CASSKTMPLGNSPLHF. Here the CDR3 DNA reads TGTGCCAGCAGTAAGACCATGCCCCTGGGGAACTCACCCCTCCACTTT.

The V and J genes are TRBV6-2 or TRBV6-3 and TRBJ1-1; possibly TRBD1 for D (5 bases). The V gene's germline CDR1 is MNHEY and CDR2 SVGEGT. V was cut by 6 bases and J by 5 bases, with 16 bases left in between. The CDR3 totals 14 residues. The CDR3 sequence is CASRASGGETEAFF. The CDR3 nucleotides are TGTGCCAGCAGGGCGTCGGGGGGAGAGACTGAAGCTTTCTTT.

This clonotype appeared many times. The chain couples TRBV20-1 to TRBJ2-5, with 7 bases lining up with TRBD2. Germline CDR1 reads DFQATT; CDR2 reads SNEGSKA (reference sequence). J lost 5 bases, V lost 6 bases, and 12 bases had no gene match. The CDR3 totals 14 residues. The CDR3 sequence: CSASFLSGGETQYF. The CDR3 region has the DNA TGCAGTGCGTCCTTTCTGTCGGGAGGCGAGACCCAGTACTTC.